Below are 25 T cell receptor beta chains sequenced from a single sample in a study of cytomegalovirus exposure and HLA in healthy donors. This table comes from immunoSEQ multiplex PCR, and its TCRdb copy is limited to in-frame clones, with some not included. This sample has 300,000 to 350,000 clones; 88% occur once, and the top ten carry around 1%. The sequencing sample was made of PBMCs. These receptors all stem from a man in his thirties or forties in good health and CMV-seronegative.

This CDR3 reads CASRPGQGNSYEQYF. In DNA form, the CDR3 reads TGTGCCAGCAGGCCGGGACAGGGGAACTCCTACGAGCAGTACTTC. The chain uses TRBV6-6 and TRBJ2-7; 10 bases map to TRBD1. The J segment lost 0 bases and the V segment lost 6 bases, leaving 5 bases of the junction unmatched. CDR3 length equals 15 residues. The germline V gene encodes CDR1 MNHNY and CDR2 SVGAGI (reference sequence).

In nucleotides, the CDR3 is TGTGCCAGCAGCTTGGCGGGGGGCTCCTACGAGCAGTACTTC. It translates to CASSLAGGSYEQYF. The chain recombines TRBV5-6 with TRBJ2-7; 7 positions match TRBD2. Germline V lookup: CDR1 SGHDT, CDR2 YYEEEE. Trimming took 0 bases from V and 0 from J; bases not matched to a gene: 0. The CDR3 loop spans 14 amino acids.

The chain recombines TRBV5-1 with TRBJ2-5; D is possibly TRBD2 (5 bases). Germline CDR1 and CDR2: SGHRS and YFSETQ. V lost 1 base and J 2 bases, leaving 9 bases between the germline ends. This CDR3 comprises 14 residues. The DNA of the CDR3 is TGCGCCAGCAGCTTGATCGGGATACAAGAGACCCAGTACTTC. Its translation: CASSLIGIQETQYF.

This chain connects TRBV2 to TRBJ2-3; D is possibly TRBD2 (7 bases). With 3 bases removed from V and 6 bases from J, the gap between germline ends came to 10 bases. This CDR3 spans 13 amino acids. Germline V gene data show CDR1 as SNHLY and CDR2 as FYNNEI. CDR3 DNA: TGTGCCAGCAGTGAGGCGGGGGCGGATACGCAGTATTTT. Amino acids: CASSEAGADTQYF.

This chain uses TRBV27 with TRBJ2-7; the D gene is possibly TRBD1 (6 bases). There are 18 residues in the CDR3. V lost 2 bases and J lost 0, with 20 bases in between. Germline loops: CDR1 MNHEY, CDR2 SMNVEV (reference sequence). The CDR3 sequence: CASSLGHTGKESSYEQYF. The CDR3 DNA sequence: TGTGCCAGCAGTTTAGGCCACACAGGGAAAGAGAGCTCCTACGAGCAGTACTTC.

The chain is built from TRBV30 and TRBJ1-5, with TRBD1 as a possible D gene (6 bases). V was trimmed by 4 bases and J by 5 bases, leaving 12 bases between them. Per the germline V gene, CDR1 is GTSNPN and CDR2 is SVGIG (reference sequence). This CDR3 is built from 13 residues. The CDR3, as DNA: TGTGCCTGGACGGACAGTAACGATCAGCCCCAGCATTTT. It yields the protein CAWTDSNDQPQHF.

This clone is a singleton in its sample. This CDR3 reads CASSSGYGYTF. In nucleotides, the CDR3 is TGTGCCAGTAGTTCGGGATATGGCTACACCTTC. The gene calls are TRBV19 and TRBJ1-2, with no clear D. This CDR3 is 11 amino acids long. Trimming removed 5 bases from V and 5 bases from J, with 6 bases in between. Germline loops: CDR1 LNHDA, CDR2 SQIVND (reference sequence).

V is TRBV15 and J is TRBJ1-4; possibly TRBD1 for D (6 bases). The V and J ends lost 0 bases and 4 bases respectively, with 9 bases between them. The CDR3 loop spans 15 amino acids. Germline values: CDR1 LNHNV, CDR2 YYDKDF (reference sequence). In DNA, the CDR3 is TGTGCCACCAGCAGAGATCCAGGGGTTAATGAAAAACTGTTTTTT. It codes for CATSRDPGVNEKLFF.

The genes are TRBV15 and TRBJ1-5, with D possibly matching TRBD1 (6 bases). Germline V lookup: CDR1 LNHNV, CDR2 YYDKDF (reference sequence). V was cut by 0 bases and J by 0 bases, with 15 bases left in between. The CDR3 has 18 residues. The CDR3 region has the DNA TGTGCCACCAGCAGAGATCTGAGAGGGGGTTATAGCAATCAGCCCCAGCATTTT. Translation: CATSRDLRGGYSNQPQHF.

The V gene is TRBV7-9, the J gene TRBJ2-7; a possible D gene is TRBD2 (5 bases). The V gene lost 5 bases and the J gene lost 2 bases, with 10 bases spanning the gap. This CDR3 region has 13 residues. Germline-derived CDR1 and CDR2 are SEHNR and FQNEAQ (reference sequence). The CDR3 nucleotides read TGTGCCAGCAGCATAGGGAGAACCTACGAGCAGTACTTC. It encodes CASSIGRTYEQYF. Full variable domain (missing parts from reference TRBV7-9 and TRBJ2-7): DTGVSQNPRHKITKRGQNVTFRCDPISEHNRLYWYRQTLGQGPEFLTYFQNEAQLEKSRLLSDRFSAERPKGSFSTLEIQRTEQGDSAMYLCASSIGRTYEQYFGPGTRLTVT.

The chain couples TRBV9 to TRBJ1-1, with TRBD1 as a possible D gene (5 bases). Germline-derived CDR1 and CDR2 are SGDLS and YYNGEE. V lost 2 bases to trimming and J lost 1 base, with 12 bases between them. This CDR3 is 15 amino acids long. The CDR3 here is CASSVDQGRNTEAFF. The CDR3 DNA follows: TGTGCCAGCAGCGTCGACCAGGGTCGGAACACTGAAGCTTTCTTT.

Only a few counts were recorded for this clone. The chain carries TRBV2 and TRBJ1-2; possible D gene TRBD1, 6 bases. Germline V gene sequence: CDR1 SNHLY, CDR2 FYNNEI. There are 15 residues in the CDR3. V was pared by 4 bases and J by 5 bases, with 17 bases between. Here the CDR3 reads CASSVQQGPVYGYTF. The CDR3 DNA reads as TGTGCCAGCAGTGTGCAACAGGGACCCGTGTATGGCTACACCTTC.

The CDR3 DNA follows: TGTGCCAGCAGTGGGGGCAGCACCTCTGGGGCCAACGTCCTGACTTTC. It encodes CASSGGSTSGANVLTF. The chain has TRBV6-4 and TRBJ2-6; D is possibly TRBD1 (5 bases). CDR3 length equals 16 residues. Trimming shortened V by 4 bases and J by 0 bases, and 10 bases separated the two germline ends. Germline V lookup: CDR1 MRHNA, CDR2 SNTAGT.

This clone was detected once. The genes are TRBV4-1 and TRBJ1-5; D may be TRBD1 (5 bases). Trimming cost V 1 base and J 3 bases, with 16 bases left between them. The CDR3 is 17 amino acids. Germline V lookup: CDR1 MGHRA, CDR2 YSYEKL. The CDR3 DNA is TGCGCCAGCAGCCAAGGCAGACAAGGGGCGTACAATCAGCCCCAGCATTTT. Translation gives CASSQGRQGAYNQPQHF.

CDR3 loop: CASSSHPAAGGVAYEQYF. The DNA for the CDR3 is TGTGCCAGCAGTTCGCACCCCGCAGCGGGCGGGGTGGCCTACGAGCAGTACTTC. The J gene is TRBJ2-7, the V gene TRBV27; the D gene is possibly TRBD2 (6 bases). Deletions cut 4 bases from V and 2 bases from J, with 24 bases between. The germline V gene has CDR1 MNHEY and CDR2 SMNVEV (reference sequence). The CDR3 contains 18 residues.

V usage is TRBV4-3 and J usage is TRBJ1-3; 7 nucleotides match TRBD1. V trimming: 4 bases; J trimming: 4 bases; junction bases outside the gene matches: 4. Looked up from germline, CDR1 is LGHNA and CDR2 is YSLEER. The CDR3 runs 14 residues. The CDR3 DNA follows: TGCGCCAGCAGCCCGAGGGGGCCAGGAAACACCATATATTTT. This sequence encodes CASSPRGPGNTIYF.

V is TRBV19 and J is TRBJ1-5; TRBD1 aligns across 10 bases. V trimming: 7 bases; J trimming: 1 base; junction bases outside the gene matches: 7. The germline gives CDR1 LNHDA, CDR2 SQIVND (reference sequence). The CDR3 is made up of 16 amino acids. The CDR3 DNA follows: TGTGCCAGTAACACCCTGGACAGGGGGAGCAATCAGCCCCAGCATTTT. Translated, it gives CASNTLDRGSNQPQHF.

The chain couples TRBV5-1 to TRBJ2-5; D is possibly TRBD2 (6 bases). This CDR3 is 14 amino acids long. Trimming cost V 4 bases and J 5 bases, with 15 bases left between them. Germline CDR1 is SGHRS and CDR2 is YFSETQ. CDR3 nucleotide sequence: TGCGCCAGCAGCCTCGACGGGACTGGGGAGACCCAGTACTTC. Protein sequence: CASSLDGTGETQYF.

This clone was detected only a few times. V and J are TRBV6-5 and TRBJ2-5, with 7 bases that match TRBD1. With 7 bases clipped from V and 7 bases from J, the junction kept 6 bases outside the gene matches. Germline V lookup: CDR1 MNHEY, CDR2 SVGAGI. This CDR3 is built from 12 residues. The CDR3 reads CASKDRLGTQYF. The CDR3 nucleotides read TGTGCCAGCAAGGACAGGCTAGGGACCCAGTACTTC.

The genes are TRBV4-2 and TRBJ2-2; TRBD1 aligns across 7 bases. Per the germline V gene, CDR1 is LGHNA and CDR2 is YNFKEQ. This CDR3 comprises 16 residues. J gave up 3 bases and V 1 base, and 5 bases lay outside the gene matches. The CDR3, as DNA: TGTGCCAGCAGCCAAGGGTTGACAGGGCACACCGGGGAGCTGTTTTTT. It yields the protein CASSQGLTGHTGELFF.

The rearrangement uses TRBV25-1 and TRBJ2-5; 9 nucleotides agree with TRBD1. The V gene's germline CDR1 is MGHDK and CDR2 SYGVNS. The CDR3 spans 15 residues. V gave up 4 bases and J gave up 1 base; unmatched junction bases: 4. CDR3 sequence: CASSAGTGSQETQYF. The CDR3, as DNA: TGTGCCAGCAGTGCCGGGACAGGGAGCCAAGAGACCCAGTACTTC.

The rearrangement links TRBV19 to TRBJ1-2, with 7 bases lining up with TRBD1. This CDR3 has 14 amino acids. CDR1 is LNHDA, CDR2 SQIVND, per germline (reference sequence). V shed 4 bases, J shed 6 bases, and the junction held 8 bases outside the gene matches. CDR3 protein: CASSTRTGDNGYTF. CDR3 DNA sequence: TGTGCCAGTAGTACTCGCACAGGGGATAATGGCTACACCTTC.

This rearrangement joins TRBV7-2 to TRBJ2-3, with 9 bases matching TRBD2. The CDR3 sequence is 14 residues long. The V segment lost 4 bases and the J segment 4 bases; nucleotides outside the gene matches: 3. Germline assignment: CDR1 SGHTA and CDR2 FQGNSA. In DNA, the CDR3 is TGTGCCAGCAGCTGGCGGGGGGGCCCAGATACGCAGTATTTT. Its translation: CASSWRGGPDTQYF.

This chain joins TRBV7-9 and TRBJ1-1; the D is unclear. The CDR3 has 13 residues. Germline V gene data show CDR1 as SEHNR and CDR2 as FQNEAQ (reference sequence). Trimming took off 5 bases at V and 3 bases at J, with 10 bases between the two ends. The CDR3 sequence is CASSGKTDTEAFF. The CDR3 region has the DNA TGTGCCAGCAGCGGAAAGACTGACACTGAAGCTTTCTTT. Using reference TRBV7-9 and TRBJ1-1 for the parts outside the CDR3, the full variable domain is DTGVSQNPRHKITKRGQNVTFRCDPISEHNRLYWYRQTLGQGPEFLTYFQNEAQLEKSRLLSDRFSAERPKGSFSTLEIQRTEQGDSAMYLCASSGKTDTEAFFGQGTRLTVV.

This rearrangement joins TRBV5-6 to TRBJ1-5; D possibly corresponds to TRBD1 (5 bases). CDR1 is SGHDT, CDR2 YYEEEE, per germline. Trimming shortened V by 0 bases and J by 6 bases, and 13 bases separated the two germline ends. This CDR3 is built from 15 residues. CDR3 bases: TGTGCCAGCAGCTTGGACGGCAGGGAGGGTCAGCCCCAGCATTTT. This sequence encodes CASSLDGREGQPQHF.